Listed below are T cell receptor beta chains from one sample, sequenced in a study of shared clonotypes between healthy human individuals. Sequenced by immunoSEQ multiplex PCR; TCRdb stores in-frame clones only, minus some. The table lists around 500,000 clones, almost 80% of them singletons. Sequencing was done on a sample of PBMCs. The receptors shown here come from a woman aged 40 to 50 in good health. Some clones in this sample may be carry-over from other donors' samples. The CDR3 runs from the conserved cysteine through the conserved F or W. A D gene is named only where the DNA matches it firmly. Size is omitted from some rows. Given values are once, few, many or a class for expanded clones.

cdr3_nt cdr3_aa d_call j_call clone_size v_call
TGCGCCAGCAGCCAAGGGGACAGAGGCAATCAGCCCCAGCATTTT CASSQGDRGNQPQHF TRBD1 TRBJ1-5 few TRBV4-1
TGCAGCGTGTTTCTAGGGCATGAGCAGTTCTTC CSVFLGHEQFF NA TRBJ2-1 NA TRBV29-1
TGTGCCACCAGCAGAGGGTCGGGACTAGCGGGGGAAGAGACCCAGTACTTC CATSRGSGLAGEETQYF TRBD2 TRBJ2-5 once TRBV15
TGTGCCAGCAGCTCCTCGGCGGGCTCCTACGAGCAGTACTTC CASSSSAGSYEQYF NA TRBJ2-7 NA TRBV5-5
TGTGCCAGCAGCGCCGGGACAGGGGATGAAAAACTGTTTTTT CASSAGTGDEKLFF TRBD1 TRBJ1-4 many TRBV5-4
TGTGCCAGCAGCCAAGGACCGACAGGGGGCGGCACAGATACGCAGTATTTT CASSQGPTGGGTDTQYF TRBD1 TRBJ2-3 NA TRBV11-3
TGTGCCAGCAGTGTACAGGTCAGAGAGACCCAGTACTTC CASSVQVRETQYF NA TRBJ2-5 NA TRBV6-1
TGTGCCAGCAGTAACGGGCTAGCGGGAGTATCAGATACGCAGTATTTT CASSNGLAGVSDTQYF TRBD2 TRBJ2-3 once TRBV28
TGTGCCAGCAGGACAGGACTTACGCTAGGGGAGACCCAGTACTTC CASRTGLTLGETQYF NA TRBJ2-5 few TRBV2
TGCGCCAGCAGCACAAACAGGGGAGGGGACCAAGAGACCCAGTACTTC CASSTNRGGDQETQYF NA TRBJ2-5 NA TRBV5-1
TGTGCCAGCATTGGGTTAGCGACAGAGACCCAGTACTTC CASIGLATETQYF NA TRBJ2-5 NA TRBV2
TGTGCCAGCATGACGGATGGAAACACCATATATTTT CASMTDGNTIYF NA TRBJ1-3 NA TRBV2
TGTGCCAGCAGCCCCGCGGGGACTAGCGAGAATGAGCAGTTCTTC CASSPAGTSENEQFF TRBD2 TRBJ2-1 once TRBV7-9
TGTGCCAGCAGTGGAGCTGGGACAGCCTACGAGCAGTACTTC CASSGAGTAYEQYF TRBD1 TRBJ2-7 few TRBV27
TGCGCCAGCAGCTTGGTCCCCTCCTACAATGAGCAGTTCTTC CASSLVPSYNEQFF NA TRBJ2-1 NA TRBV5-1
TGTGCCAGCAGCCAAGACAGGGTCCAGCCCCAGCATTTT CASSQDRVQPQHF TRBD1 TRBJ1-5 NA TRBV7-8
TGTGCCAGCAGGACCCAGGGTGGGAGCAATCAGCCCCAGCATTTT CASRTQGGSNQPQHF NA TRBJ1-5 NA TRBV28
TGCGCCAGCAGCCCGCAGGGAGATACGCAGTATTTT CASSPQGDTQYF NA TRBJ2-3 NA TRBV5-1
TGTGCCAGCAGCCAGACCAATAACATAGCGGGTACCTCCTACGAGCAGTACTTC CASSQTNNIAGTSYEQYF TRBD2 TRBJ2-7 NA TRBV27
TGCGCCAGCAGCCAAGATGCCCTAGCGGGAGTAGGGGGCACAGATACGCAGTATTTT CASSQDALAGVGGTDTQYF TRBD2 TRBJ2-3 many TRBV4-3
TGTGCCAGCTCACCAACTAGCGGGTCAGATACGCAGTATTTT CASSPTSGSDTQYF TRBD2 TRBJ2-3 NA TRBV18
TGTGCCAGCAGCTTAGTAGCAGGGGGCAGTAGCAATCAGCCCCAGCATTTT CASSLVAGGSSNQPQHF TRBD1 TRBJ1-5 NA TRBV7-9
TGCAGCGTTGTGGGGAGCGGGAGGTACAATGAGCAGTTCTTC CSVVGSGRYNEQFF TRBD2 TRBJ2-1 NA TRBV29-1
TGTGCCAGCAGTGGACAGGGGGGGGTGGTGAGCAATGAGCAGTTCTTC CASSGQGGVVSNEQFF TRBD1 TRBJ2-1 NA TRBV28
TGTGCCAGCTCGCTGGGCCTGGGGGAGACCCAGTACTTC CASSLGLGETQYF NA TRBJ2-5 once TRBV2
TGTGCCAACTCTCTTGGCGGGAGGGGAGTAGATACGCAGTATTTT CANSLGGRGVDTQYF TRBD2 TRBJ2-3 NA TRBV7-8
TGTGCCAGCAGCGTAGGTCTCAGGGTGGTAGAGGCCAACGTCCTGACTTTC CASSVGLRVVEANVLTF NA TRBJ2-6 once TRBV9
TGTGCCTGGATGTTTACGAGCTACAATGAGCAGTTCTTC CAWMFTSYNEQFF NA TRBJ2-1 many TRBV30
TGTGCCAGCAGCCCGGACAGGGTGGGAAACATTCAGTACTTC CASSPDRVGNIQYF TRBD1 TRBJ2-4 NA TRBV7-2
TGTGCCACCAGCAGAGGGAGGGTTGGCACTGAAGCTTTCTTT CATSRGRVGTEAFF NA TRBJ1-1 NA TRBV15
TGTGCCAGCAGTTTATCGGGACATAAGAACACTGAAGCTTTCTTT CASSLSGHKNTEAFF NA TRBJ1-1 NA TRBV27
TGTGCCAGCAGCCTACCGGGGCTAGCGTCATCCTACAATGAGCAGTTCTTC CASSLPGLASSYNEQFF NA TRBJ2-1 NA TRBV7-9
TGTGCCAGCAGCCGCGGGACACCCTACGAGCAGTACTTC CASSRGTPYEQYF NA TRBJ2-7 NA TRBV6-5
TGTGCCAGCAGCCGTCAGCCGGGACAGGGGTCCTACGAGCAGTACTTC CASSRQPGQGSYEQYF TRBD1 TRBJ2-7 NA TRBV27
TGTGCCAGCAGCTTAGCGGATCGAACTAACAATGAGCAGTTCTTC CASSLADRTNNEQFF NA TRBJ2-1 NA TRBV7-8
TGTGCCAGCAGCTTAGCCCAGGGGCCTCAGCCCCAGCATTTT CASSLAQGPQPQHF NA TRBJ1-5 NA TRBV7-2
TGTGCCAGCAGAAGACTAGCGGGAGGTTACGAGCAGTACTTC CASRRLAGGYEQYF TRBD2 TRBJ2-7 NA TRBV7-2
TGTGCCATCAGTGCTTACAGGAGTGGGACCTATAATTCACCCCTCCACTTT CAISAYRSGTYNSPLHF NA TRBJ1-6 once TRBV10-3
TGCAGCGCCGGGCGGCAGTCGAACACTGAAGCTTTCTTT CSAGRQSNTEAFF NA TRBJ1-1 NA TRBV29-1
TGTGCCAGTAGTATAGGGAGTCTCCCCTACGAGCAGTACTTC CASSIGSLPYEQYF NA TRBJ2-7 NA TRBV19